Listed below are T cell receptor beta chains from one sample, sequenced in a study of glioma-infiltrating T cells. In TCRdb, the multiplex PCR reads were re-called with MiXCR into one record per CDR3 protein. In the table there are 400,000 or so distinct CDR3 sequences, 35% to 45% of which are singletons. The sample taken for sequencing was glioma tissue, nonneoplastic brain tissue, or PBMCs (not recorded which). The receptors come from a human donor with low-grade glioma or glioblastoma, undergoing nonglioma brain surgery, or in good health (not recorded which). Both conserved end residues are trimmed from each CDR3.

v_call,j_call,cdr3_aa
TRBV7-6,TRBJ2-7,ASSSFPGTGTISYEQY
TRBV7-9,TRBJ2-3,AIEEGTDTQY
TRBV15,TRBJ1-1,ATSRAGSTEAF
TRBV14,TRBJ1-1,ASSQDLVSFSMGGEAF
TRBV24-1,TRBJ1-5,ATSDRRQGGQPQH
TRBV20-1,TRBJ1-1,SVPRDAGLTEAF
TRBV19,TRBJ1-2,ASSIGRTTTGYT
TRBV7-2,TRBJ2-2,ASRRGGVGGELF
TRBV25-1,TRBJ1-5,ASSETGGGGQPQH
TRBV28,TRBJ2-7,ASSLGFLALYEQY
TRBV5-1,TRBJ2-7,ASSGSGSYEQY
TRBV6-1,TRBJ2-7,ASSPPRGFQSEQY
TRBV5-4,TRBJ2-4,ASSQDLSSAKNIQY
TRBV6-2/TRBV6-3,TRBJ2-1,ASSFQIQTSGIGEQF
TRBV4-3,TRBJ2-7,ASSQDPSGVSYEQY
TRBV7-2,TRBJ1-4,ASSGGRLEKLF
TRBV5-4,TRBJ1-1,ASSLIPATMSTEAF
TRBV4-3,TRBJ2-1,ASSPGILAAYYNEQF
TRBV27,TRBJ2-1,ASSLKAGRGNEQF
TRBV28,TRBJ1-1,ASSPRGATLAF
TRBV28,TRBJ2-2,ASGRGTNTGELF
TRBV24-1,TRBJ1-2,ATSDLRQSYGYT
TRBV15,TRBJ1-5,ATSRDVPRQPQH
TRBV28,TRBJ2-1,ASSLELSSYNEQF
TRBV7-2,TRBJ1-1,ASSGDGRVNTEAF
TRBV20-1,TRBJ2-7,STPDRANEQY
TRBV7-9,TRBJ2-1,ASSYGTGGMNEQF
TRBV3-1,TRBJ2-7,ASSQDPSRDYEQY
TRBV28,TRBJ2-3,ASSFIPTGGVLTDTQY
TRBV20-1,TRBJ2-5,SARDWVTIETQY